This TCR beta chain was sequenced in a study of spatial heterogeneity in lung cancer. For the study at large: Sequence detection consistently recorded a greater number of beta-chain than alpha-chain sequences. The library had UMIs, and each TCR and UMI pair averaged more than ten raw reads. Study-wide results and limits: Ubiquitous expanded TCR counts tracked ubiquitous nonsynonymous mutations, and regional counts tracked regional ones. Expanded alpha and beta TCR counts within tumors tracked tumor mutation counts.

Documented time point: sample taken at primary tumor resection. TCRdb reprocessed the 5' RACE reads with MiXCR, giving one entry per CDR3 protein. The sample consists of about 27,000 distinct CDR3 sequences, under 8.5% of them appearing once. This clonotype counts as large. The antigen remains undetermined. This sample comprised lung tumor tissue, obtained at surgery. The clonotype originates from a male donor with early-stage non-small cell lung cancer.

This chain's CDR3 is CASRMDGAPLGEQYF. CDR3 sequence (DNA): TGTGCCAGCAGAATGGATGGGGCCCCTCTTGGAGAGCAGTACTTC. The chain links TRBV6-1 to TRBJ2-7, with a possible D match to TRBD1 (5 bases). V was clipped by 6 bases and J by 7 bases, with 22 bases between them. Germline lookup yields CDR1 MNHNS and CDR2 SASEGT. This CDR3 spans 15 amino acids.